The entry below gives a single T cell receptor beta chain sequence along with its context. Its target is unknown. The entry originates in a study of cytomegalovirus exposure and HLA in healthy donors. Overall study: A data release that came early held roughly 85 million unique TCRs from HLA-typed donors. Overall study results and limits: Later, an analysis showed that TCR beta chains associated with HLA were more clonally expanded than others that were equally common. Later on, an analysis tied 15,000 to 20,000 TCR beta sequences to HLA alleles at 0.05 false discovery rate.

Primers: 60 Vbeta forward and 13 Jbeta reverse. In the source study's methods: Later reanalysis found tens of millions of unique TCR beta chains, roughly 9.9 million of them shared. Produced via immunoSEQ multiplex PCR; TCRdb's table is partial and in-frame only. V, J and clone size were drawn from that table, and D and trimming were deduced from the DNA. The profile shows some 190,000 clones, just under 75% of them singletons. This CDR3 is built from 14 residues. V was trimmed by 4 bases and J by 4 bases, leaving 13 bases between them. Germline assignment: CDR1 MNHEY and CDR2 SMNVEV (reference sequence).

The TCR was taken from a woman aged 25 to 39 in good health and CMV-seropositive. The sequencing input was PBMCs. The chain recombines TRBV27 with TRBJ1-1, with TRBD1 as a possible D gene (6 bases). The CDR3 nucleotides are TGTGCCAGCAGTTCCACAGGGTATGGCACTGAAGCTTTCTTT. Residues: CASSSTGYGTEAFF.